Following are 25 T cell receptor beta chains from one sample sequenced in a study of T cell responses to AZD1222 COVID-19 vaccine. Clones were read by immunoSEQ multiplex PCR, and TCRdb kept only the in-frame ones, dropping some. The profile shows under 130,000 clones, over 85% of them singletons. The specimen comprised peripheral blood, sampled on day 0 of AZD1222 vaccination. All receptors come from an adult in good health.

The CDR3: CAWSVGLHTDTQYF. CDR3 coding DNA: TGTGCCTGGAGTGTGGGACTACACACAGATACGCAGTATTTT. The chain employs TRBV30 and TRBJ2-3, with TRBD2 matching 7 bases. Germline V CDR1 and CDR2: GTSNPN, SVGIG (reference sequence). This CDR3 spans 14 amino acids. The J segment lost 2 bases and the V segment lost 0 bases, leaving 2 bases of the junction unmatched.

The J gene is TRBJ1-2, the V gene TRBV27, with TRBD1 as a possible D gene (5 bases). CDR3 length: 13 residues. Trimming removed 5 bases from V and 5 bases from J, with 12 bases in between. Germline CDR1 reads MNHEY; CDR2 reads SMNVEV (reference sequence). This CDR3 reads CASSPIPGYGYTF. CDR3 in DNA: TGTGCCAGCAGTCCTATTCCAGGGTATGGCTACACCTTC.

V and J are TRBV7-9 and TRBJ1-3; no definite D call. Germline-derived CDR1 and CDR2 are SEHNR and FQNEAQ (reference sequence). V lost 5 bases, J lost 1 base, and 15 bases lay in between. The CDR3 consists of 16 residues. The CDR3 DNA is TGTGCCAGCAGCCCCCGAGGAGTGGAATCTGGAAACACCATATATTTT. Protein product: CASSPRGVESGNTIYF.

The chain couples TRBV15 to TRBJ1-3, with D tentatively TRBD1 (6 bases). V lost 1 base and J lost 1, with 8 bases in between. CDR3 length: 15 amino acids. Germline V gene sequence: CDR1 LNHNV, CDR2 YYDKDF (reference sequence). The CDR3 DNA reads TGTGCCACCAGCAGAGGACAGGATTCTGGAAACACCATATATTTT. Encoded protein: CATSRGQDSGNTIYF. Looking up the rest from reference TRBV15 and TRBJ1-3 gives the full variable domain: DAMVIQNPRYQVTQFGKPVTLSCSQTLNHNVMYWYQQKSSQAPKLLFHYYDKDFNNEADTPDNFQSRRPNTSFCFLDIRSPGLGDTAMYLCATSRGQDSGNTIYFGEGSWLTVV.

This clone showed up just once. This chain connects TRBV19 to TRBJ2-1, with 7 bases fitting TRBD2. Germline V gives CDR1 LNHDA, CDR2 SQIVND (reference sequence). V was clipped by 6 bases and J by 10 bases; unmatched bases: 9. This CDR3 is built from 13 residues. CDR3 nucleotides: TGTGCCAGTAGATCGGCGGGAGCTACCGAGCAGTTCTTC. Translation gives CASRSAGATEQFF.

This chain connects TRBV7-9 to TRBJ2-3; 8 nucleotides match TRBD2. Germline trimming cut 6 bases from V and 2 bases from J; bases unmatched to any gene: 16. The germline V gene has CDR1 SEHNR and CDR2 FQNEAQ (reference sequence). CDR3 size: 18 residues. CDR3 region: CASRGELAVLSFTDTQYF. The CDR3 DNA reads TGTGCCAGCAGGGGAGAACTAGCGGTTCTTTCATTCACAGATACGCAGTATTTT. Supplemented by reference TRBV7-9 and TRBJ2-3, the full variable domain reads DTGVSQNPRHKITKRGQNVTFRCDPISEHNRLYWYRQTLGQGPEFLTYFQNEAQLEKSRLLSDRFSAERPKGSFSTLEIQRTEQGDSAMYLCASRGELAVLSFTDTQYFGPGTRLTVL.

This rearrangement joins TRBV11-2 to TRBJ1-5, with 7 bases matching TRBD1. This CDR3 spans 14 amino acids. With 4 bases clipped from V and 6 bases from J, the junction kept 6 bases outside the gene matches. Germline V lookup: CDR1 SGHAT, CDR2 FQNNGV. CDR3 in amino acids: CASSWTGSGQPQHF. The CDR3 coding sequence is TGTGCCAGCAGCTGGACAGGCTCTGGTCAGCCCCAGCATTTT.

This chain uses TRBV6-2 or TRBV6-3 with TRBJ2-1, with a tentative D call TRBD2 (6 bases). Deletions cut 1 base from V and 6 bases from J, with 16 bases between. Germline V gene data show CDR1 as MNHEY and CDR2 as SVGEGT. The CDR3 is made up of 16 amino acids. CDR3 nucleotides: TGTGCCAGCAGTTACTTGACGGGGGACCGCCGCAATGAGCAGTTCTTC. This gives the protein CASSYLTGDRRNEQFF.

The genes are TRBV9 and TRBJ1-3; D is ambiguous. V dropped 5 bases and J dropped 1 base, with 13 bases sitting between them. Per germline, CDR1 SGDLS and CDR2 YYNGEE. This CDR3 is built from 15 residues. The CDR3 sequence is CASSQNVGSGNTIYF. The CDR3 bases are TGTGCCAGCAGTCAGAACGTTGGTTCTGGAAACACCATATATTTT.

This chain links TRBV7-9 with TRBJ2-2; TRBD1 might be the D (5 bases). Germline-derived CDR1 and CDR2 are SEHNR and FQNEAQ (reference sequence). The CDR3 consists of 12 residues. The V gene lost 1 base and the J gene lost 11 bases, with 8 bases spanning the gap. CDR3 bases: TGTGCCAGCAGCTTAGGGCAGGGCGAGCTGTTTTTT. As protein: CASSLGQGELFF.

The rearrangement uses TRBV27 and TRBJ1-1; the match to TRBD1 covers 8 bases. The germline V gene encodes CDR1 MNHEY and CDR2 SMNVEV (reference sequence). The CDR3 runs 15 residues. The junction had 9 bases not matched to a gene; V was cut back by 5 bases and J by 4 bases. DNA of the CDR3: TGTGCCAGCAGTCCTCGGACAGGGTTTAGCACTGAAGCTTTCTTT. As protein: CASSPRTGFSTEAFF.

The chain uses TRBV23-1 and TRBJ1-5; 12 bases fit TRBD1. TRBV23-1 is identified as an open reading frame with a role that is uncertain. The trim removed 6 bases at V and 5 bases at J, leaving 11 bases unmatched. The CDR3 loop spans 17 amino acids. CDR3 coding DNA: TGCGCCAGCAGCCAAAGGACGGGACAGGGGGCTTATCAGCCCCAGCATTTT. It encodes CASSQRTGQGAYQPQHF.

This chain links TRBV19 with TRBJ1-2; tentatively, D is TRBD1 (5 bases). V was shortened by 1 base and J by 2 bases, with 11 bases between the two germline ends. The germline V gene has CDR1 LNHDA and CDR2 SQIVND (reference sequence). The CDR3 length is 15 residues. CDR3 residues: CASSIAGTANYGYTF. In DNA form, the CDR3 reads TGTGCCAGTAGTATAGCCGGGACGGCAAACTATGGCTACACCTTC.

V usage is TRBV6-1 and J usage is TRBJ1-6, with D perhaps matching TRBD1 (6 bases). Germline V lookup: CDR1 MNHNS, CDR2 SASEGT. The CDR3 is made up of 13 amino acids. V lost 0 bases, J lost 16 bases, and 13 bases lay in between. The CDR3 protein is CASSEAARGGLHF. The CDR3 region has the DNA TGTGCCAGCAGTGAAGCCGCCAGGGGCGGTCTCCACTTT.

This chain connects TRBV6-5 to TRBJ1-2; no clear D. Trimming cost V 8 bases and J 6 bases, with 13 bases left between them. The CDR3 totals 12 residues. Germline CDR1 reads MNHEY; CDR2 reads SVGAGI. CDR3 DNA: TGTGCCAGCCGAAGCCTCCAAGATGGCTACACCTTC. It yields the protein CASRSLQDGYTF.

This rearrangement joins TRBV7-8 to TRBJ2-7; 8 nucleotides align to TRBD1. The CDR3 runs to 15 residues. CDR1 and CDR2 (germline): SGHVS, FQNEAQ. V was clipped by 4 bases and J by 9 bases; unmatched bases: 14. Written as DNA, the CDR3 is TGTGCCAGCAGCTCGCCGGACAGGGTTGCCATTCGGCAGTACTTC. Its protein product is CASSSPDRVAIRQYF.

The count of this clone is one. V usage is TRBV5-5 and J usage is TRBJ2-7, with D unresolved. CDR1 and CDR2 (germline): SGHKS, YYEKEE (reference sequence). V gave up 1 base and J gave up 4 bases, with 15 bases separating them. CDR3 size: 15 residues. CDR3 region: CASSLRTDPAYEQYF. CDR3 coding DNA: TGTGCCAGCAGCTTGAGAACTGACCCGGCTTACGAGCAGTACTTC.

The chain has TRBV7-2 and TRBJ1-2, with D possibly being TRBD1 (5 bases). Trimming shortened V by 7 bases and J by 8 bases, and 17 bases separated the two germline ends. The CDR3 is 13 residues long. Germline V lookup: CDR1 SGHTA, CDR2 FQGNSA. The CDR3 nucleotides are TGTGCCAGCAAGGACCGGACGGGGCTCGGCTACACCTTC. Protein sequence: CASKDRTGLGYTF.

V and J are TRBV11-3 and TRBJ1-6; D call uncertain. The CDR3 has 16 amino acids. The germline V and J ends were trimmed by 2 bases and 5 bases, with 13 bases remaining between them. Germline loops: CDR1 SGHNT, CDR2 YENEEA. In DNA form, the CDR3 reads TGTGCCAGCAGCTTATCTTACGGCCTGGATAATTCACCCCTCCACTTT. This translates into CASSLSYGLDNSPLHF.

This clone was detected once. This chain links TRBV12-5 with TRBJ2-7; perhaps TRBD1 as D (5 bases). Germline V gene data show CDR1 as LGHNT and CDR2 as FRNRAP. This CDR3 is built from 13 residues. V was shortened by 2 bases and J by 0 bases, with 5 bases between the two germline ends. CDR3 sequence: CASGLTGSYEQYF. CDR3 nucleotides: TGTGCTAGTGGTTTGACAGGCTCCTACGAGCAGTACTTC. Complete variable domain (other parts from reference TRBV12-5 and TRBJ2-7): DARVTQTPRHKVTEMGQEVTMRCQPILGHNTVFWYRQTMMQGLELLAYFRNRAPLDDSGMPKDRFSAEMPDATLATLKIQPSEPRDSAVYFCASGLTGSYEQYFGPGTRLTVT.

J is TRBJ1-2 and V is TRBV14; possible D gene TRBD1, 5 bases. The germline CDR1 and CDR2 sequences are SGHDN and FVKESK. The CDR3 loop spans 12 amino acids. V gave up 3 bases and J gave up 4 bases, with 6 bases separating them. CDR3 DNA sequence: TGTGCCAGCAGCCAGGGGGTCTATGGCTACACCTTC. This sequence encodes CASSQGVYGYTF.

The V call is TRBV6-1, the J call TRBJ1-2, with 9 bases matching TRBD1. This CDR3 spans 17 amino acids. With V trimmed by 3 bases and J by 2 bases, 10 bases remained unmatched. Germline CDR1 and CDR2: MNHNS and SASEGT. The CDR3 here is CASSDPGQGKENYGYTF. The CDR3 bases are TGTGCCAGCAGTGACCCGGGACAGGGAAAAGAGAACTATGGCTACACCTTC.

The chain uses TRBV19 and TRBJ1-3; D ambiguous. CDR3 length equals 15 residues. The V end was cut by 3 bases, the J end by 2 bases, with 11 bases between. Looked up from germline, CDR1 is LNHDA and CDR2 is SQIVND (reference sequence). The CDR3 loop is CASSILAGTGNTIYF. The CDR3 DNA reads as TGTGCCAGTAGTATCTTAGCCGGAACTGGAAACACCATATATTTT.

The genes are TRBV7-8 and TRBJ2-7, with 9 nucleotides matching TRBD1. The CDR3 length is 14 residues. Germline assignment: CDR1 SGHVS and CDR2 FQNEAQ. With V trimmed by 3 bases and J by 2 bases, 2 bases remained unmatched. DNA for the CDR3: TGTGCCAGCAGCTTCCGGGACAGGGCCTACGAGCAGTACTTC. It is translated as CASSFRDRAYEQYF.

The chain has TRBV19 and TRBJ1-1, with 9 positions matching TRBD1. V trimming: 8 bases; J trimming: 2 bases; junction bases outside the gene matches: 21. Germline assignment: CDR1 LNHDA and CDR2 SQIVND (reference sequence). The CDR3 is 19 amino acids. The DNA of the CDR3 is TGTGCCAGTGCCCCCCCCCTCCCGGGGACAGGGACTCCCAACACTGAAGCTTTCTTT. It is translated as CASAPPLPGTGTPNTEAFF.